The present T cell receptor beta chain was sequenced within a study of immune evolution from preneoplasia to lung adenocarcinoma. Study conclusions and caveats: From normal lung to invasive adenocarcinoma, top clone frequencies appeared to decrease. T cell clonality was higher in KRAS-mutant than EGFR-mutant or wild-type nodules.

The CDR3 consists of 13 residues. Trimming shortened V by 3 bases and J by 1 base, and 8 bases separated the two germline ends. CDR1 and CDR2 (germline): SQVTM, ANQGSEA. With regard to this clone: Antigen specificity is unknown.

Only in-frame clones appear in the TCRdb table, and some are missing; sequencing was by immunoSEQ multiplex PCR. The table shows about 6,300 clones, with 70% to 80% occurring only once. This rearrangement joins TRBV29-1 to TRBJ2-3; D remains unclear. Material: FFPE minimally invasive lung adenocarcinoma tissue. This clonotype was sampled from a person aged 70 to 79 with lung adenocarcinoma. The CDR3 region has the DNA TGCAGCGTTGACGGGTTCGGCACAGATACGCAGTATTTT. As protein: CSVDGFGTDTQYF.